Listed below are T cell receptor beta chains from one sample, sequenced in a study of CD8 T cells in ankylosing spondylitis. TCRdb re-derived calls from the 5' RACE reads in MiXCR, one entry per CDR3 protein. Of roughly 200,000 distinct CDR3 sequences in the sample, 20% to 30% were seen once. The material sequenced was blood, either unsorted or a sorted T cell fraction (not recorded which). The receptor source for this set is a male donor with ankylosing spondylitis or in good health (not recorded which). CDR3s leave out the opening cysteine and the closing phenylalanine or tryptophan. Expanded clones are given a class, and other clones once, few, many or no size at all.

V gene,J gene,clone size,CDR3 protein
TRBV29-1,TRBJ2-2,few,SVPRQSNTGELF
TRBV7-3,TRBJ2-2,-,ASSEIFNTGELF
TRBV27,TRBJ1-6,many,ASSSRITGGEPLH
TRBV20-1,TRBJ2-7,-,SVWDILLEEY
TRBV6-6,TRBJ1-1,many,ASSPSTDTEAF
TRBV9,TRBJ2-5,many,ASSVGDTGGFETQY
TRBV6-5,TRBJ2-1,many,ASSGNTNEQF
TRBV24-1,TRBJ2-5,-,ATSSGETQY
TRBV6-2/TRBV6-3,TRBJ2-5,many,ASSNDRVQETQY
TRBV29-1,TRBJ2-2,many,SAKGTGELF
TRBV29-1,TRBJ2-5,-,SVPRLDQETQY
TRBV3-1,TRBJ2-5,many,ASSHGTSATGETQY
TRBV20-1,TRBJ1-1,-,SAREVGRGRNEAF
TRBV4-1,TRBJ1-1,many,ASSRGQGNTEAF
TRBV12-3/TRBV12-4,TRBJ2-7,few,ASSAGLASTLREQY
TRBV7-2,TRBJ2-7,few,ASAVDRAYEQY
TRBV29-1,TRBJ2-7,many,SVARTGGTYEQY
TRBV5-1,TRBJ2-5,many,ASSPWAGEETQY
TRBV5-1,TRBJ1-4,many,ASSSQPTGLAEKLF
TRBV10-3,TRBJ2-7,many,ASHPGLEWEQY
TRBV4-1,TRBJ2-3,-,ASSQRGAGSTDTQY
TRBV5-1,TRBJ2-2,many,ASSLAGRSTGELF
TRBV18,TRBJ2-3,many,ASSPPGWGRTDTQY
TRBV20-1,TRBJ2-1,many,SASPVRTSNYNEQF
TRBV25-1,TRBJ2-2,-,ASSEQAGSNTGELF
TRBV5-4,TRBJ2-4,many,ASSFTTSVRVKNIQY
TRBV7-6,TRBJ2-7,many,ASSQLVSEQY
TRBV5-1,TRBJ1-5,-,ASSLAGESNQPQH
TRBV29-1,TRBJ2-6,many,SVATSSGANVLT
TRBV5-8,TRBJ2-1,many,ASSFGGFYNEQF
TRBV4-3,TRBJ2-5,many,ASSQDGSGLGGVQETQY
TRBV4-3,TRBJ1-4,many,ASSQNAYRGKLF
TRBV7-9,TRBJ1-5,many,ASSRQADSNQPQH